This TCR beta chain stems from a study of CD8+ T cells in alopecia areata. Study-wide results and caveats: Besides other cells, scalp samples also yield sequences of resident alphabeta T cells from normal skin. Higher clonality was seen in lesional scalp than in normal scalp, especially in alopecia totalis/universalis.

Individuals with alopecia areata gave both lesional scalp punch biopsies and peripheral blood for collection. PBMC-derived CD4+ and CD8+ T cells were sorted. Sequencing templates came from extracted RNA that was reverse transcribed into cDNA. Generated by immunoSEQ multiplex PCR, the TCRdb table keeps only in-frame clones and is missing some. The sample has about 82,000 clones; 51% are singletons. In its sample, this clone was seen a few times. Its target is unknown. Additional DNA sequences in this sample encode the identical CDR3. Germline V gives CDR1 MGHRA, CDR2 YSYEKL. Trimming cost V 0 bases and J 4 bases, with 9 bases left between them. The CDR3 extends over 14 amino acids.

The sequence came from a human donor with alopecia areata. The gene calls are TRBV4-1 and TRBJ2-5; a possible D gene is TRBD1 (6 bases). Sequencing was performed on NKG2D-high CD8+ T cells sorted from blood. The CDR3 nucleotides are TGCGCCAGCAGCCAAGATCCCAGGGGAGAGACCCAGTACTTC. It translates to CASSQDPRGETQYF.